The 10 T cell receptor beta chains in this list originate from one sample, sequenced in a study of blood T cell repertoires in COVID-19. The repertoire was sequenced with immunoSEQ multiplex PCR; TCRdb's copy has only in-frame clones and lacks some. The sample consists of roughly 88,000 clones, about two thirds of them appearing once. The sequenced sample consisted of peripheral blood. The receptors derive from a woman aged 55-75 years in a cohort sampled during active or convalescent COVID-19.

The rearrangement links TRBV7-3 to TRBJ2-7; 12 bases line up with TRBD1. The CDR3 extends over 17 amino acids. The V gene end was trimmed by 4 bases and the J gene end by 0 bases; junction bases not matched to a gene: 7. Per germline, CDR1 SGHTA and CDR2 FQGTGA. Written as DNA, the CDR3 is TGTGCCAGCAGCTACGGGACAGGGGGCGCGGGCTCCTACGAGCAGTACTTC. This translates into CASSYGTGGAGSYEQYF. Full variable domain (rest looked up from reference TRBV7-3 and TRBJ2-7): GAGVSQTPSNKVTEKGKYVELRCDPISGHTALYWYRQSLGQGPEFLIYFQGTGAADDSGLPNDRFFAVRPEGSVSTLKIQRTERGDSAVYLCASSYGTGGAGSYEQYFGPGTRLTVT.

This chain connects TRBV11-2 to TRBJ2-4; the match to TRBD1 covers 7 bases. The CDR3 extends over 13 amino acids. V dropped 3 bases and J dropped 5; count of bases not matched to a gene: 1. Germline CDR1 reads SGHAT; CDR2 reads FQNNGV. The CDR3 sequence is CASSFQGENIQYF. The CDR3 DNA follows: TGTGCCAGCAGCTTTCAGGGGGAAAACATTCAGTACTTC.

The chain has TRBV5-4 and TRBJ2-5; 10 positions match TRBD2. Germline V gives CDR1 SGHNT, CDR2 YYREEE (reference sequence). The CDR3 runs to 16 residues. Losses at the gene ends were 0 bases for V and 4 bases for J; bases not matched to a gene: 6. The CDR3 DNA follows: TGTGCCAGCAGCTTGGCAGCGGGGGGGCGATCAGAGACCCAGTACTTC. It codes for CASSLAAGGRSETQYF.

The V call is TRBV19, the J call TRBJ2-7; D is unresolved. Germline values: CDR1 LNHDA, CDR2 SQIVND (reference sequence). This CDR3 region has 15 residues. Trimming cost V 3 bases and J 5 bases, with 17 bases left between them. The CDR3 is CASSISQVPLHEQYF. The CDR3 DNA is TGTGCCAGTAGTATCTCTCAGGTCCCCCTACACGAGCAGTACTTC.

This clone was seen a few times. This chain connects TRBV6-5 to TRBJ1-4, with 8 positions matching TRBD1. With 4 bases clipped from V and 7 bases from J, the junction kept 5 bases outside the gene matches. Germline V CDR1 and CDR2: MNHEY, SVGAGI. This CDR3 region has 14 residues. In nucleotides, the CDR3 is TGTGCCAGCAGTTCGCAGGGGGCCAGTGAAAAACTGTTTTTT. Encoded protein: CASSSQGASEKLFF.

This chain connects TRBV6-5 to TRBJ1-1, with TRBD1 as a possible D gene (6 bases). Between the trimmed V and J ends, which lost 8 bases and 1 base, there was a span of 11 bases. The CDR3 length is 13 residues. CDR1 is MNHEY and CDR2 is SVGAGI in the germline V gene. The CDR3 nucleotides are TGTGCCAGCCGTAGGGGACAGAACACTGAAGCTTTCTTT. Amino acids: CASRRGQNTEAFF.

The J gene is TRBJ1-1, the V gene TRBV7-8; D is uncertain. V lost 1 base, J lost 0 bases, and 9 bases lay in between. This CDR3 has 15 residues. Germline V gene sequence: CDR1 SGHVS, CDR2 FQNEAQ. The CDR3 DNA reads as TGTGCCAGCAGCTTAGAAGGCAGGCTGAACACTGAAGCTTTCTTT. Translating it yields CASSLEGRLNTEAFF.

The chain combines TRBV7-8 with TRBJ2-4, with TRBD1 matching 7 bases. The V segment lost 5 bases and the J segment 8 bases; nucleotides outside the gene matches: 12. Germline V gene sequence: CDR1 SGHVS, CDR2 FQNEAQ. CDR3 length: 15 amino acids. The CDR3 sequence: CASSPNRDSLYIQYF. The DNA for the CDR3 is TGTGCCAGCAGCCCAAACCGGGACAGCTTATACATTCAGTACTTC.

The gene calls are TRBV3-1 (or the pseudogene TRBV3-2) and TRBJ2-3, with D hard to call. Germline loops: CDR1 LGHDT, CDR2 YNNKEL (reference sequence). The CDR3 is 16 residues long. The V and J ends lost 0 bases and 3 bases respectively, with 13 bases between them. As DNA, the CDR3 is TGTGCCAGCAGCCAAGAATTTTTGCGAATTACAGATACGCAGTATTTT. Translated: CASSQEFLRITDTQYF.

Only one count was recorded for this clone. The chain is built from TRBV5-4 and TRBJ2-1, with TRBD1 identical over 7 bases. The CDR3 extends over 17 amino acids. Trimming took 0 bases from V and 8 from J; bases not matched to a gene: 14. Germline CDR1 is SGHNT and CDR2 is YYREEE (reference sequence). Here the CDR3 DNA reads TGTGCCAGCAGCTTGGGACAGGGAATACGGGGCCTCGATGAGCAGTTCTTC. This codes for CASSLGQGIRGLDEQFF.